This T cell receptor beta chain was identified during a study of cytomegalovirus exposure and HLA in healthy donors. General observations from the study: In an earlier analysis, about 87% or about 30%: the productive usage of most TCR beta V segments.

This PCR relied on a set of 60 Vbeta primers and 13 Jbeta primers. Generated by immunoSEQ multiplex PCR, the TCRdb table keeps only in-frame clones and is missing some. The repertoire holds under 250,000 clones, with roughly 84% as singletons. The CDR3 loop spans 15 amino acids. Germline CDR1 reads SNHLY; CDR2 reads FYNNEI. V lost 3 bases, J lost 1 base, and 4 bases stayed unmatched. As regards this clone: Its specificity is not known.

The clonotype comes from a girl between 2 and 10 years old in good health and CMV-seronegative. Input material: PBMCs. This rearrangement joins TRBV2 to TRBJ2-5; the match to TRBD2 covers 8 bases. The CDR3 loop reads CASSERLAFQETQYF. The CDR3 coding sequence is TGTGCCAGCAGTGAGAGACTAGCGTTCCAAGAGACCCAGTACTTC.